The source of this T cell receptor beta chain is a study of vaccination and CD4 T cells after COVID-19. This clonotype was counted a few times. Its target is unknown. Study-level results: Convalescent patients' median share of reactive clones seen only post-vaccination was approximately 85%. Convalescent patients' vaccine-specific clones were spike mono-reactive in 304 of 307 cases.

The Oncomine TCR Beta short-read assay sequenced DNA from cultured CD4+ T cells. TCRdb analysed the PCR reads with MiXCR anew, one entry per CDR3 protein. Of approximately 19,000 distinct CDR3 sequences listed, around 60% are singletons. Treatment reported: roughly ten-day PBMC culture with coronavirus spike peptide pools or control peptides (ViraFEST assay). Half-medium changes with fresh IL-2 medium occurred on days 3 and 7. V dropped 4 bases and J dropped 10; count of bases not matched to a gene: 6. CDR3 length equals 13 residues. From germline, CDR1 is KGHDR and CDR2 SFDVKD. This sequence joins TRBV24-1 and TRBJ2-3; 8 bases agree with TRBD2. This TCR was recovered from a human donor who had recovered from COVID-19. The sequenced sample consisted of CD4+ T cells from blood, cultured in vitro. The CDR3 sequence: CATSEPTGGSQYF. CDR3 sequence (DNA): TGTGCCACCAGTGAGCCTACGGGGGGGTCGCAGTATTTT.